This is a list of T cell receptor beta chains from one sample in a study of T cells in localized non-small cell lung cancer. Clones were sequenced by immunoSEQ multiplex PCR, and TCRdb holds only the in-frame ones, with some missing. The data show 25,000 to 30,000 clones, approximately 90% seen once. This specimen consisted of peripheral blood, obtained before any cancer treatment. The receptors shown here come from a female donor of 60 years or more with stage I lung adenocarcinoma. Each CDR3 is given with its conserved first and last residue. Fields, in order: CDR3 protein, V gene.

CDR3: CATSRDPGQPSNQPRHF
V: TRBV15

CDR3: CASSWNEGGEQYF
V: TRBV5-1

CDR3: CASSPSPWASGDEQYF
V: TRBV9

CDR3: CASSRTGNYGYTF
V: TRBV11-2

CDR3: CASSLTGNNQPQHF
V: TRBV5-1

CDR3: CASSLQGGNEKLFF
V: TRBV18

CDR3: CASSRDPSSYEQYF
V: TRBV11-2

CDR3: CASSLVGRLDTQYF
V: TRBV11-2

CDR3: CAWSAQGNSPLHF
V: TRBV30

CDR3: CASSQGTPTYSQYF
V: TRBV11-2

CDR3: CASTTLRGREKLFF
V: TRBV28

CDR3: CASSAAGTSGYNEQFF
V: TRBV7-2

CDR3: CASSRAAGQNTGELFF
V: TRBV5-4

CDR3: CASTRRGRLDGGANVLTF
V: TRBV19

CDR3: CASGDRGTYTIYF
V: TRBV19

CDR3: CASSPVGGTYNEQFF
V: TRBV7-6

CDR3: CASSPRGAQYNEQFF
V: TRBV5-1

CDR3: CAWSPSGTAYGYTF
V: TRBV30

CDR3: CSAGRTSYNEQFF
V: TRBV29-1

CDR3: CASMTVWTDTQYF
V: TRBV6-1

CDR3: CASSMTGYYGYTF
V: TRBV25-1

CDR3: CASSYSRGGDTGELFF
V: TRBV6-6

CDR3: CASSLVGQGSDEAFF
V: TRBV11-2